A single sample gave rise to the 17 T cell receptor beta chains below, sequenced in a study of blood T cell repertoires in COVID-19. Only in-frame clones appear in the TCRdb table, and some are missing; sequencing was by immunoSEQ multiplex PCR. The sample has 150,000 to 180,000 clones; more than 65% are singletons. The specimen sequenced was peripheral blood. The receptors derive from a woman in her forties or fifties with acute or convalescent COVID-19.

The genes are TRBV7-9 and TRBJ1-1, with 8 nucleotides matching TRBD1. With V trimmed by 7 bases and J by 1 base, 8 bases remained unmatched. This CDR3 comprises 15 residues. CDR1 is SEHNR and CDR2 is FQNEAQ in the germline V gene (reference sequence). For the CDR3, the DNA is TGTGCCAGCACCGAACAGGGGGGCCCGAACACTGAAGCTTTCTTT. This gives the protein CASTEQGGPNTEAFF.

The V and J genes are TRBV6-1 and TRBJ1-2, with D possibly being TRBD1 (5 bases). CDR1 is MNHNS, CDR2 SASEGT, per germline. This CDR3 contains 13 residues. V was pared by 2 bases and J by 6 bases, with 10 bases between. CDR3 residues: CASSEKGAHGYTF. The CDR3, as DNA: TGTGCCAGCAGTGAAAAAGGGGCCCATGGCTACACCTTC.

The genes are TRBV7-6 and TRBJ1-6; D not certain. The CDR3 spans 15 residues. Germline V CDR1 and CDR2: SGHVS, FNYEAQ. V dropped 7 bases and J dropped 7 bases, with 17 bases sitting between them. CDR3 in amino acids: CASKESPAPNSPLHF. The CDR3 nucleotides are TGTGCCAGCAAGGAGTCACCCGCCCCGAATTCACCCCTCCACTTT.

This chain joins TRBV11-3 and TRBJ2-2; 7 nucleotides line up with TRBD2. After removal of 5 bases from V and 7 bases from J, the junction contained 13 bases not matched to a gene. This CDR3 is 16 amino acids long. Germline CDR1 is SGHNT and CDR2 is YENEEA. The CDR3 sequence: CASSPTTSPGVGELFF. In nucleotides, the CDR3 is TGTGCCAGCAGCCCAACGACTAGCCCGGGAGTCGGGGAGCTGTTTTTT.

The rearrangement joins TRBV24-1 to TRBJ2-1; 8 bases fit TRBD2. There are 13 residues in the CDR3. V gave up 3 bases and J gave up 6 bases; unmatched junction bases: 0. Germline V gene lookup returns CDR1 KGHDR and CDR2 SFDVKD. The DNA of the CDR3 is TGTGCCACCAGTGATAGCGGGAGCAATGAGCAGTTCTTC. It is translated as CATSDSGSNEQFF.

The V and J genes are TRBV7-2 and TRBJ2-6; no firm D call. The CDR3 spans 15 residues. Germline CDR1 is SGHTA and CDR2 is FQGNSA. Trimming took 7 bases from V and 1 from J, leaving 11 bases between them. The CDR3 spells CASTFGGSGANVLTF. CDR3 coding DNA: TGTGCCAGCACCTTCGGCGGTTCTGGGGCCAACGTCCTGACTTTC.

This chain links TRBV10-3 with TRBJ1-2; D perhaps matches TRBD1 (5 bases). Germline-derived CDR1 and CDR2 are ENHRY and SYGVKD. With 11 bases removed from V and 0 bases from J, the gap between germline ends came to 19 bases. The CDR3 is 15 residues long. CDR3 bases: TGTGCCCTGGGGACCCCGGAGGGCACTAACTATGGCTACACCTTC. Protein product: CALGTPEGTNYGYTF.

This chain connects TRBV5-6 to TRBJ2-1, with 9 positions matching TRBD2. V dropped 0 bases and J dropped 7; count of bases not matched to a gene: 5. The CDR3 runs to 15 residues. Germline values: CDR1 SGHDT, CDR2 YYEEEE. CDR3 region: CASSLGLAGDNEQFF. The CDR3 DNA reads TGTGCCAGCAGCTTGGGTTTAGCGGGAGATAATGAGCAGTTCTTC.

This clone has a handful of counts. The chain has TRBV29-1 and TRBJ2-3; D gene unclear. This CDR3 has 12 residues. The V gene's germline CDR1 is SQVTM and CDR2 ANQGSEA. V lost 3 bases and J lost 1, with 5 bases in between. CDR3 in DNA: TGCAGCGTTGATCTCGGCACAGATACGCAGTATTTT. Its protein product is CSVDLGTDTQYF.

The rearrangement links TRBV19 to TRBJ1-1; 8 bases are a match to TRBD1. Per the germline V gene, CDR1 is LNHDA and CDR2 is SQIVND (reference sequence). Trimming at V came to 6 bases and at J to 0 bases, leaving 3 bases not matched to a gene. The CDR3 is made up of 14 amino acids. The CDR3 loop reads CASSQTGVNTEAFF. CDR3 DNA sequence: TGTGCCAGTAGCCAGACAGGGGTGAACACTGAAGCTTTCTTT.

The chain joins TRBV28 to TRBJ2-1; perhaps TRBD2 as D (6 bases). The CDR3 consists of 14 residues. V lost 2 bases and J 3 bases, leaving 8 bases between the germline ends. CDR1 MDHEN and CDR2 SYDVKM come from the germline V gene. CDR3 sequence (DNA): TGTGCCAGCAGTTTACCGGGAGACTACAATGAGCAGTTCTTC. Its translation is CASSLPGDYNEQFF.

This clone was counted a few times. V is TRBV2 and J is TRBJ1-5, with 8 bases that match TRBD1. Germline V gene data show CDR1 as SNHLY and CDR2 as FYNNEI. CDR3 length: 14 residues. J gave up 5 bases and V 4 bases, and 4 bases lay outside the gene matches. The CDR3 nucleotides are TGTGCCAGCAGTGCCGACAGGGGATATCAGCCCCAGCATTTT. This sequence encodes CASSADRGYQPQHF. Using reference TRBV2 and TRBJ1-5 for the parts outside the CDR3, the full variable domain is EPEVTQTPSHQVTQMGQEVILRCVPISNHLYFYWYRQILGQKVEFLVSFYNNEISEKSEIFDDQFSVERPDGSNFTLKIRSTKLEDSAMYFCASSADRGYQPQHFGDGTRLSIL.

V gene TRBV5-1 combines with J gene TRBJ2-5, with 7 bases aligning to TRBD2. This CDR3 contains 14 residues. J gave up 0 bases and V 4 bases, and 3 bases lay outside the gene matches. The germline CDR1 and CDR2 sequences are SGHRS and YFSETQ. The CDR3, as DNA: TGCGCCAGCAGCCTCGGACTAGACCAAGAGACCCAGTACTTC. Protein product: CASSLGLDQETQYF.

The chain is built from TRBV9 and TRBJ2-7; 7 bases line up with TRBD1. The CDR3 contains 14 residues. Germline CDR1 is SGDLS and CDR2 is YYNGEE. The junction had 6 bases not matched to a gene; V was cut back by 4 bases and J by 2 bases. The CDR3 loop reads CASSTGQLTYEQYF. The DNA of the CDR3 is TGTGCCAGCAGCACGGGACAGCTGACCTACGAGCAGTACTTC.

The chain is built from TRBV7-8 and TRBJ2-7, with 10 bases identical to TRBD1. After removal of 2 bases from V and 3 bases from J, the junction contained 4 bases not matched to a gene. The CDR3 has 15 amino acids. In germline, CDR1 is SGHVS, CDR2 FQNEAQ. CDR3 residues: CASSLMGQGFYEQYF. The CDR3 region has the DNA TGTGCCAGCAGCTTAATGGGACAGGGGTTCTACGAGCAGTACTTC.

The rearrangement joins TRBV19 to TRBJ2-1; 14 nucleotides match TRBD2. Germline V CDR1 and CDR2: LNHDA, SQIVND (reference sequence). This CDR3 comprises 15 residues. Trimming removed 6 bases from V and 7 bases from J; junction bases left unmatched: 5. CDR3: CASSRLAGGMNEQFF. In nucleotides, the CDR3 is TGTGCCAGTAGCAGACTAGCGGGGGGGATGAATGAGCAGTTCTTC.

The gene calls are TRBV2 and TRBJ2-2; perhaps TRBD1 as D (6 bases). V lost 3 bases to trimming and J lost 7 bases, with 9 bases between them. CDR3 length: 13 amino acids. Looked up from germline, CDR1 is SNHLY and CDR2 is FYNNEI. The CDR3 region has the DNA TGTGCCAGCAGTGACCAGGGGATCGGGGAGCTGTTTTTT. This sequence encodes CASSDQGIGELFF.